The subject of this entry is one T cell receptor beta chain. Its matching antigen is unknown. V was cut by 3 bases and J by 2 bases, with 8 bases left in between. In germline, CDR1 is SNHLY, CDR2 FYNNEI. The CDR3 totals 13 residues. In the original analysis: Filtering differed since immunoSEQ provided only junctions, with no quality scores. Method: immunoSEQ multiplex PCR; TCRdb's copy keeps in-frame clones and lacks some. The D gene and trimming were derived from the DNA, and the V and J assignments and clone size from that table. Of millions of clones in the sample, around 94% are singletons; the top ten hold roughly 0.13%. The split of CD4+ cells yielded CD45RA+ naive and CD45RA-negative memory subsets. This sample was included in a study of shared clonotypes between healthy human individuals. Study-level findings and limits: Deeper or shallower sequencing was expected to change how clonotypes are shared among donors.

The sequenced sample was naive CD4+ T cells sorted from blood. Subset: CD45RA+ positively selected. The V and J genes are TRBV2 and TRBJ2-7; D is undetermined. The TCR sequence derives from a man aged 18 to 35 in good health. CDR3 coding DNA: TGTGCCAGCAGTGACAGGCTGCCCTACGAGCAGTACTTC. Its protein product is CASSDRLPYEQYF.